These 10 T cell receptor beta chains share one sample of origin, sequenced in a study of T cells after yellow fever vaccination. In TCRdb, the 5' RACE reads were re-called with MiXCR into one record per CDR3 protein. The data contain 200,000 to 300,000 distinct CDR3 sequences, about 3.5% of them seen just once; the ten biggest clones take up under 20%. The sequencing used PBMCs, collected 15 days after the yellow fever booster vaccination. Receptors originate from a man aged 18 to 29 who received the YFV17D yellow fever vaccine.

This clonotype showed up many times. The chain recombines TRBV5-1 with TRBJ2-1; a possible D gene is TRBD2 (6 bases). The CDR3 is 15 residues long. The germline V gene encodes CDR1 SGHRS and CDR2 YFSETQ. Trimming stripped 3 bases from V and 0 bases from J, with 10 bases between. CDR3 bases: TGCGCCAGCAGCTCGGGGGATTACTCCTACAATGAGCAGTTCTTC. Encoded protein: CASSSGDYSYNEQFF.

The chain joins TRBV4-3 to TRBJ2-6; TRBD1 agrees at 7 bases. V gave up 2 bases and J gave up 0 bases; unmatched junction bases: 10. The CDR3 has 19 residues. The germline V gene encodes CDR1 LGHNA and CDR2 YSLEER. The CDR3 nucleotides are TGCGCCAGCAGCCAACTCATTCCGGGACAGTTCTCTGGGGCCAACGTCCTGACTTTC. Protein: CASSQLIPGQFSGANVLTF.

This clonotype was seen a few times. This chain's CDR3 is CASSRASKYF. The CDR3 DNA sequence: TGTGCCAGCAGTCGGGCTTCGAAGTACTTC. This chain links TRBV6-5 with TRBJ2-7; D unclear. The CDR3 contains 10 residues. Between the trimmed V and J ends, which lost 5 bases and 11 bases, there was a span of 10 bases. The V gene's germline CDR1 is MNHEY and CDR2 SVGAGI.

This clonotype was counted at least ten times. The gene calls are TRBV19 and TRBJ2-1, with D perhaps TRBD1 (6 bases). This CDR3 contains 17 residues. Trimming left V 2 bases short and J 3 bases short, with 17 bases between. Germline V CDR1 and CDR2: LNHDA, SQIVND (reference sequence). This CDR3 is CASSIKPLLQGYNEQFF. CDR3 sequence (DNA): TGTGCCAGTAGTATAAAGCCCCTCTTACAGGGCTACAATGAGCAGTTCTTC.

This clonotype was counted at least ten times. The chain combines TRBV7-9 with TRBJ2-7; D is possibly TRBD2 (5 bases). V lost 2 bases and J 5 bases, leaving 13 bases between the germline ends. The CDR3 runs 14 residues. Germline CDR1 is SEHNR and CDR2 is FQNEAQ (reference sequence). CDR3 region: CASSLRTAWDEQYF. The CDR3 DNA sequence: TGTGCCAGCAGCTTAAGGACTGCTTGGGACGAGCAGTACTTC.

This clonotype occurred many times. V usage is TRBV18 and J usage is TRBJ2-5; D may be TRBD2 (6 bases). The ends were cut back, 0 bases at V and 7 bases at J, with 18 bases in the middle. This CDR3 is built from 16 residues. Germline V gene lookup returns CDR1 KGHSH and CDR2 LQKENI. The CDR3 spells CASSPPNGGSEGTQYF. DNA for the CDR3: TGTGCCAGCTCACCACCGAACGGGGGATCCGAGGGGACCCAGTACTTC.

This clonotype was recorded at least ten times. The chain employs TRBV7-9 and TRBJ2-7; maybe TRBD1 (6 bases). The germline V gene has CDR1 SEHNR and CDR2 FQNEAQ (reference sequence). Trimming took 4 bases from V and 2 from J, leaving 6 bases between them. The CDR3 extends over 12 amino acids. CDR3: CASSWTAYEQYV. In DNA, the CDR3 is TGTGCCAGCAGCTGGACAGCCTACGAGCAGTACGTC.

In this sample, this clonotype turned up many times. V is TRBV27 and J is TRBJ1-6; no clear D gene. CDR3 length equals 15 residues. With 4 bases removed from V and 14 bases from J, the gap between germline ends came to 21 bases. Germline loops: CDR1 MNHEY, CDR2 SMNVEV (reference sequence). As DNA, the CDR3 is TGTGCCAGCAGTTCCCGGGCCCGTGGTCGTTCGACCCTCCACTTT. This encodes CASSSRARGRSTLHF.

The table lists this clonotype with a few counts. V and J are TRBV7-2 and TRBJ2-1; TRBD1 is a possible D gene (5 bases). V was cut by 2 bases and J by 2 bases, with 10 bases left in between. Germline V gene lookup returns CDR1 SGHTA and CDR2 FQGNSA. The CDR3 has 15 amino acids. In DNA form, the CDR3 reads TGTGCCAGCAGCTTAATGTTGGGGCCCTACAATGAGCAGTTCTTC. This translates into CASSLMLGPYNEQFF.

The sample holds many counts of this clonotype. The chain couples TRBV29-1 to TRBJ1-2; D is unresolved. CDR1 SQVTM and CDR2 ANQGSEA come from the germline V gene. The CDR3 covers 11 residues. V was pared by 4 bases and J by 6 bases, with 9 bases between. CDR3 nucleotides: TGCAGCGTTGGGGTCCGGGATGGCTACACCTTC. Protein sequence: CSVGVRDGYTF.